The clone carrying this TCR beta chain was recorded a few times. The data derive from a study of T-cell reconstitution after alpha-beta-depleted transplantation in children. Unique molecular identifiers were used to barcode this TCRbeta library. TCRdb analysed the PCR reads with MiXCR anew, one entry per CDR3 protein. The profile shows hundreds of thousands of distinct CDR3 sequences, 15% to 20% of them singletons. Germline V gives CDR1 DFQATT, CDR2 SNEGSKA (reference sequence). With 3 bases removed from V and 0 bases from J, the gap between germline ends came to 18 bases. CDR3 length: 17 amino acids.

The receptor was isolated from a boy less than two years old who had a stem cell transplant for Wiskott-Aldrich syndrome, so the T cells may come from the graft donor. The chain has TRBV20-1 and TRBJ2-4; the D is unclear. Specimen: PBMCs, mostly from graft donor cells, collected 360 days after TCRalphabeta/CD19-depleted stem cell transplant. CDR3 in amino acids: CSASEELGILAKNIQYF. CDR3 in DNA: TGCAGTGCTAGCGAAGAGCTAGGGATACTAGCCAAAAACATTCAGTACTTC.